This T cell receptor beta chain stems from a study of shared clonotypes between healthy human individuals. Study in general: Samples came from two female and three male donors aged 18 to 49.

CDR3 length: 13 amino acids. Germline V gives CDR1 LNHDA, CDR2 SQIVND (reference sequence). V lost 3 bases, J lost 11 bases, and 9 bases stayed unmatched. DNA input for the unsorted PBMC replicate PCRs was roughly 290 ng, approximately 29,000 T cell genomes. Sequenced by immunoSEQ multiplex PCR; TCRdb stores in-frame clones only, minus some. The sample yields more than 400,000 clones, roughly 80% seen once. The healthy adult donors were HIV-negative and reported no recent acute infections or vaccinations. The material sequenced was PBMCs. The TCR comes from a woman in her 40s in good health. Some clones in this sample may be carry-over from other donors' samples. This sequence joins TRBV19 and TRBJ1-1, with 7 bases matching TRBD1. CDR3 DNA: TGTGCCAGTAGTATTGCGGAGACAGGGATCGCTTTCTTT. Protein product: CASSIAETGIAFF. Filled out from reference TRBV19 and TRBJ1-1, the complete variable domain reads DGGITQSPKYLFRKEGQNVTLSCEQNLNHDAMYWYRQDPGQGLRLIYYSQIVNDFQKGDIAEGYSVSREKKESFPLTVTSAQKNPTAFYLCASSIAETGIAFFGQGTRLTVV.